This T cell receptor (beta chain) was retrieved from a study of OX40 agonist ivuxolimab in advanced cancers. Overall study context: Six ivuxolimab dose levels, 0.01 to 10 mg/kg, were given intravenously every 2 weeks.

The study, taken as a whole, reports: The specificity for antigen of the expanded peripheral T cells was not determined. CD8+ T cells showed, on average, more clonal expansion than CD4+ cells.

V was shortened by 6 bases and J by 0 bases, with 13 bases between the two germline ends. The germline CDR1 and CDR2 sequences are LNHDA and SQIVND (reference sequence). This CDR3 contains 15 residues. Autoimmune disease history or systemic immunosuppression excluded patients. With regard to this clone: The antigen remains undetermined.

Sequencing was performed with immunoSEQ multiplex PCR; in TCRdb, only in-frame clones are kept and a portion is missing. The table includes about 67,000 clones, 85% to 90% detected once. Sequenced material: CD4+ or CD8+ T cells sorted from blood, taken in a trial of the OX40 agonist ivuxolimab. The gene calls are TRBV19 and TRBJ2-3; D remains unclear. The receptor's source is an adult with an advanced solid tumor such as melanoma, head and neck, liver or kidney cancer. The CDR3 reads CASSARARSTDTQYF. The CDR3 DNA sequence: TGTGCCAGTAGCGCACGGGCGCGTAGCACAGATACGCAGTATTTT.